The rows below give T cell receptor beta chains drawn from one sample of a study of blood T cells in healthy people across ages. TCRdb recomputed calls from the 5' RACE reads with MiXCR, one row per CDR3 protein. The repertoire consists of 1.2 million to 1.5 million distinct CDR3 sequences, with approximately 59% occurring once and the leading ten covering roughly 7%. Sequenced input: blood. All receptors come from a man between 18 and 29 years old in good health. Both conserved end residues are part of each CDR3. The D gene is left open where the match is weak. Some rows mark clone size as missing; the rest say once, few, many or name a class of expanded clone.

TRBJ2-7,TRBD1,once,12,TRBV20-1,TGCAGTGCTACCGCAGGGGGCTACGAGCAGTACTTC,CSATAGGYEQYF
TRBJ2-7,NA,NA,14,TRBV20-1,TGCAGTGCTCGGGTACACCGGCCTACGTACGAGCAGTACTTC,CSARVHRPTYEQYF
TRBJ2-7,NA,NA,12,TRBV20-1,TGCAGTGCTCCCCAGAGCTCCTACGAGCAGTACTTC,CSAPQSSYEQYF
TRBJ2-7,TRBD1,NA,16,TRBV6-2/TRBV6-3,TGTGCCAGCAGTTACTCGATCGTGACAGGGGAGTACGAGCAGTACTTC,CASSYSIVTGEYEQYF
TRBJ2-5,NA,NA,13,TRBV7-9,TGTGCCAGCAGCTCCATGGCAATTGGGACCCAGTACTTC,CASSSMAIGTQYF
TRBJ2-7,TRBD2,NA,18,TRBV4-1,TGCGCCAGCAGCCAAGACGGCCCTCCTTCCAGCGGGGGGTACGAGCAGTACTTC,CASSQDGPPSSGGYEQYF
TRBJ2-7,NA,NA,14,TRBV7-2,TGTGCCAGCAGCTTAGATCAGGGGATGGATGAGCAGTACTTC,CASSLDQGMDEQYF
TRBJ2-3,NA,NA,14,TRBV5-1,TGCGCCAGCAACCGGACCCCGTTCACAGATACGCAGTATTTT,CASNRTPFTDTQYF
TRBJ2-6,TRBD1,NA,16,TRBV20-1,TGCAGTGCGCGACAGGGGCAGAGCTCTGGGGCCAACGTCCTGACTTTC,CSARQGQSSGANVLTF
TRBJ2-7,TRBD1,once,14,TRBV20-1,TGCAGTGCCTATAGACAGGGGGCTCAATACGAGCAGTACTTC,CSAYRQGAQYEQYF
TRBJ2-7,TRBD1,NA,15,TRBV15,TGTGCCACCAGCGGAAGGACAGGGGGTATCTACGAGCAGTACTTC,CATSGRTGGIYEQYF
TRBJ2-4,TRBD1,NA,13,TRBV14,TGTGCCAGCAGCCAAGCTAACGGACAGGGGTGGTACTTC,CASSQANGQGWYF
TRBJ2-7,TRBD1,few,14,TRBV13,TGTGCCAGCAGCTTTCAAGGACAGGACTACGAGCAGTACTTC,CASSFQGQDYEQYF
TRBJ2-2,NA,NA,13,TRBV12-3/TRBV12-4,TGTGCCAGCACTCCGAGTCTCACCGGGGAGCTGTTTTTT,CASTPSLTGELFF
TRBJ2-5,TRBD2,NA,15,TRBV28,TGTGCCAGCAGTTTGTCTAGCGGGAGTCGGGAGACCCAGTACTTC,CASSLSSGSRETQYF
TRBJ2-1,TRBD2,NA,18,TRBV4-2,TGTGCCAGCAGCCAAGATGGGAGCGGGGGGCTGGGTCGCAATGGGCAGTTCTTC,CASSQDGSGGLGRNGQFF
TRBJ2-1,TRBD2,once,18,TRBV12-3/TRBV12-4,TGTGCCAGCAGTCCTTTGCGGGGGGGTAAGGAGGGGTTGGATGAGCAGTTCTTC,CASSPLRGGKEGLDEQFF
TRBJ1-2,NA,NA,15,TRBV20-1,TGCAGTGCAGATCCCGGGGGTTCTACGCCGGGAGGCTACACCTTC,CSADPGGSTPGGYTF
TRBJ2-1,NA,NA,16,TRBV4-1,TGCGCCAGCAGCCAAGGAGCAGGTATGGCTGGTTATGAGCAGTTCTTC,CASSQGAGMAGYEQFF
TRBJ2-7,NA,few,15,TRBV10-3,TGTGCCATCAGTTCCGGGGACACCCCGGGGAACGAGCAGTACTTC,CAISSGDTPGNEQYF
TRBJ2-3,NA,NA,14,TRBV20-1,TGCAGTTCACATCAGGGGGGCGCACGGGGCACGCAGTATTTT,CSSHQGGARGTQYF
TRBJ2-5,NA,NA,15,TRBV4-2,TGTGCCACCAAAGAGGATCCAGGGTATGGCAATGAGCAGTACTTC,CATKEDPGYGNEQYF
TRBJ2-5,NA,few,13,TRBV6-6,TGTGCCAGCAGTTATAACACCCAAGAGACCCAGTACTTC,CASSYNTQETQYF
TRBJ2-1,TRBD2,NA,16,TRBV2,TGTGCCAGCAGTGGTGGTAGCGGGGGGCTTTACAATGAGCAGTTCTTC,CASSGGSGGLYNEQFF
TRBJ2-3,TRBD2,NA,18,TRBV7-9,TGTGCCAGCAGCCCACTGCGAGGGACTAGCGGGCGATCAGATACGCAGTATTTT,CASSPLRGTSGRSDTQYF
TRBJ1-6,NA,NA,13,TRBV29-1,TGCAGCGTTGCGGGGGAAGAGGATTCACCCCTCCACTTT,CSVAGEEDSPLHF
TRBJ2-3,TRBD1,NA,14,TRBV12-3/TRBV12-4,TGTGCCAGCAGCCTAACAGGGGCGGGAGATACGCAGTATTTT,CASSLTGAGDTQYF
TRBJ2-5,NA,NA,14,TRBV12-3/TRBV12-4,TGTGCCAGCAGTCCAGACTACTCTCGGGAGACCCAGTACTTC,CASSPDYSRETQYF
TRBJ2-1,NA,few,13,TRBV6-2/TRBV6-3,TGTGCCAGCAGTCACGGAGTACCCCACATTCAGTTCTTC,CASSHGVPHIQFF
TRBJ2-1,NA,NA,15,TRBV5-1,TGCGCCAGCAGCCTTACAGACCGAATCGATGGTGAGCAGTTCTTC,CASSLTDRIDGEQFF
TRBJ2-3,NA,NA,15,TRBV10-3,TGTGCCACTAAGGGAGACAGATTAAGCACAGATACGCAGTATTTT,CATKGDRLSTDTQYF
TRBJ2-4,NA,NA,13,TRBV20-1,TGCAGTGCTATGGTGGCGGTTCGGGACATTCAGTACTTC,CSAMVAVRDIQYF
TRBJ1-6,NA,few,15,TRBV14,TGTGCCAGCAGCCAAGTGTGGGGTACGGGTTCACCCCTCCACTTT,CASSQVWGTGSPLHF
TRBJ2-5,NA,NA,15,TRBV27,TGTGCCAGCAGCATACTTGCAGGGCAGGAAGAGACCCAGTACTTC,CASSILAGQEETQYF
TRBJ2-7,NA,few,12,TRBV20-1,TGCAGTGCTAGAGGGAGGCTGAACGAGCAGTACTTC,CSARGRLNEQYF
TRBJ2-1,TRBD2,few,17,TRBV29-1,TGCAGCGTTGGGGGTGGACTAGCGGAACCATGGGTCCATGAGCAGTTCTTC,CSVGGGLAEPWVHEQFF
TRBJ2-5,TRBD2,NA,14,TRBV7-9,TGTGCCAGCAGCTTAGACGCGAGCGGGAGAATCCGGTACTTC,CASSLDASGRIRYF
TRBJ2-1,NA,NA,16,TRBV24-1,TGTGCCACCAGTGATTTTGGGCAGTCTCTCTACAATGAGCAGTTCTTC,CATSDFGQSLYNEQFF
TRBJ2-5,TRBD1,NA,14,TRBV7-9,TGTGCCAGCAGCAACGGGACAGGGCGAAAGACCCAGTACTTC,CASSNGTGRKTQYF
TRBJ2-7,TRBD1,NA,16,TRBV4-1,TGCGCCAGCAGCCCAAACCGGGACAGGGTGCGATACGAGCAGTACTTC,CASSPNRDRVRYEQYF
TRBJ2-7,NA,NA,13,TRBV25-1,TGTGCCAGCAGTGAATATTGGGGGAACGAGCAGTACTTC,CASSEYWGNEQYF
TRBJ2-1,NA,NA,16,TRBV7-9,TGTGCCAGCAGCCTACAAGTCGTTAGCTCCTACAATGAGCAGTTCTTC,CASSLQVVSSYNEQFF
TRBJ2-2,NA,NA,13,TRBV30,TGTGCCTGGAGTGTAATTGTCACCGGGGAGCTGTTTTTT,CAWSVIVTGELFF
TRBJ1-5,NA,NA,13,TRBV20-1,TGCAGTGCTAGGCAGGTTACGGATCAGCCCCAGCATTTT,CSARQVTDQPQHF
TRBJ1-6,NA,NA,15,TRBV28,TGTGCCAGCAGTTTAGCCCGGTTCTATAATTCACCCCTCCACTTT,CASSLARFYNSPLHF
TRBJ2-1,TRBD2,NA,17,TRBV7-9,TGTGCCAGCAGCACTACTAGCGGGGGGGCCAAATACAATGAGCAGTTCTTC,CASSTTSGGAKYNEQFF
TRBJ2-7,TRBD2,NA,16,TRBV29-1,TGCAGCGTCCAACCGGGACTAGCGGGAGAGGTAGGCGAGCAGTACTTC,CSVQPGLAGEVGEQYF
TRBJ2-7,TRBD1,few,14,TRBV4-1,TGCGCCAGCAGCCAGACCGGGACAGGGTGGGAGCAGTACTTC,CASSQTGTGWEQYF
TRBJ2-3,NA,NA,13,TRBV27,TGTGCCACCGCTCCGCAGGGGACAGATACGCAGTATTTT,CATAPQGTDTQYF
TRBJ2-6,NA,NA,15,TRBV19,TGTGCCAGTGGGCCCGGGGGCGCTGGGGCCAACGTCCTGACTTTC,CASGPGGAGANVLTF
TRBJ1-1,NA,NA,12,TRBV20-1,TGCAGTGCTAGTCTGGGACTTTCTGAAGCTTTCTTT,CSASLGLSEAFF
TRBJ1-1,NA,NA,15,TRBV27,TGTGCCAGCATGGACACAGGAGGGATTACAAATGAAGCTTTCTTT,CASMDTGGITNEAFF
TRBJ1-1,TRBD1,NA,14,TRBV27,TGTGCCAGTAACCCGGGACAGCTAAACACTGAAGCTTTCTTT,CASNPGQLNTEAFF